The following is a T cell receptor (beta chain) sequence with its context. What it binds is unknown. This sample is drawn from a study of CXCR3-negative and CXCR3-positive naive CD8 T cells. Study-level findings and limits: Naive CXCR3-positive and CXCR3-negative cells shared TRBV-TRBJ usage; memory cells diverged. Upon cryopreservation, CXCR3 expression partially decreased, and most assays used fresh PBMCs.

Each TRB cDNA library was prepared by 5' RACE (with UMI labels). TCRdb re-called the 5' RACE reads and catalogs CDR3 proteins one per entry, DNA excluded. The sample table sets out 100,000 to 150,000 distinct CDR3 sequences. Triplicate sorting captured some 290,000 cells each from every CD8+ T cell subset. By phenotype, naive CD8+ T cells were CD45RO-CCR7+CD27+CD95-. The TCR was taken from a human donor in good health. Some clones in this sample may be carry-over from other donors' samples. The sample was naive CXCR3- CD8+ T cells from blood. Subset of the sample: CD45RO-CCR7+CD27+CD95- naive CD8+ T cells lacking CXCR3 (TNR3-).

The CDR3: CSVEAGGSYGYTF. V and J are TRBV29-1 and TRBJ1-2; TCRdb calls TRBD1, which cannot be checked without DNA. This CDR3 contains 13 residues. CDR1 SQVTM and CDR2 ANQGSEA come from the germline V gene. Looking up the rest from reference TRBV29-1 and TRBJ1-2 gives the full variable domain: SAVISQKPSRDICQRGTSLTIQCQVDSQVTMMFWYRQQPGQSLTLIATANQGSEATYESGFVIDKFPISRPNLTFSTLTVSNMSPEDSSIYLCSVEAGGSYGYTFGSGTRLTVV.